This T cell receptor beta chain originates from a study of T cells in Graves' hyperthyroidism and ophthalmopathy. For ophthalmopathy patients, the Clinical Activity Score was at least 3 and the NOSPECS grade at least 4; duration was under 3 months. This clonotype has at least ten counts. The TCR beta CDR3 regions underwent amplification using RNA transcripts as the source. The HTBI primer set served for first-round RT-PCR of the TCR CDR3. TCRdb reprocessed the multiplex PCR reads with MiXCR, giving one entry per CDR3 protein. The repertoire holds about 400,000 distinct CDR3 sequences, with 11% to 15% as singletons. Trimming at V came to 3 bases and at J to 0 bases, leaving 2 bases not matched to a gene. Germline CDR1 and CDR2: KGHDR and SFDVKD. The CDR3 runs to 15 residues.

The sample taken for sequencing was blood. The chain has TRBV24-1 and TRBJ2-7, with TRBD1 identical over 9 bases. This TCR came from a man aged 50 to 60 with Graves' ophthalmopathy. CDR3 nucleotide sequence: TGTGCCACCAGTGATGGGACAGGGATCTCCTACGAGCAGTACTTC. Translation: CATSDGTGISYEQYF.